This T cell receptor (beta chain) stems from a study of glioma-infiltrating T cells after dendritic cell vaccination. Patients had residual fresh-frozen tumor tissue and more than two years of survival data. Germline assignment: CDR1 MNHEY and CDR2 SVGAGI. V was shortened by 3 bases and J by 4 bases, with 15 bases between the two germline ends. CDR3 length equals 15 residues. This clone was counted a single time. Produced via immunoSEQ multiplex PCR; TCRdb's table is partial and in-frame only. The sample has tens of thousands of clones; about 80% are singletons. The TCR sequence derives from a human donor with glioblastoma. The chain has TRBV6-5 and TRBJ1-1; D is possibly TRBD1 (5 bases). Sequenced material: blood, taken before dendritic cell vaccination. CDR3 DNA sequence: TGTGCCAGCAGTTATTCTCAGGGTCGAATCACTGAAGCTTTCTTT. Encoded protein: CASSYSQGRITEAFF.